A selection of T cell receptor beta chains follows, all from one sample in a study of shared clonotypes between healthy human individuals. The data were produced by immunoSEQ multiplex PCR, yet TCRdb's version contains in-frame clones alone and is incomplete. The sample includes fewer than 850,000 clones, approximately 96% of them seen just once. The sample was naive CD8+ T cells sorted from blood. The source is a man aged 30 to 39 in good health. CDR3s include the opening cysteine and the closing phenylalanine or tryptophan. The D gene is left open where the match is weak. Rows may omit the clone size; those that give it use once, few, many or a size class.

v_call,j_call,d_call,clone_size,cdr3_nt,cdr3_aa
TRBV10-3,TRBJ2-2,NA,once,TGTGCCATTAGGGACAAGAACACCGGGGAGCTGTTTTTT,CAIRDKNTGELFF
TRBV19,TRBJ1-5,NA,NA,TGTGCCAGTAGTATCGGGGGGGCCCAGCCCCAGCATTTT,CASSIGGAQPQHF
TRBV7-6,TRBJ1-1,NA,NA,TGTGCCAGCAGCGGCTGGGACGGTAACACTGAAGCTTTCTTT,CASSGWDGNTEAFF
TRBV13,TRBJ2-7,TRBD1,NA,TGTGCCAGCAGCGCGGGACAGGTCTCCTCCGAGCAGTACTTC,CASSAGQVSSEQYF
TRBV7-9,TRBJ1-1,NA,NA,TGTGCCAGCAGCCCCCCGGGGAACACTGAAGCTTTCTTT,CASSPPGNTEAFF
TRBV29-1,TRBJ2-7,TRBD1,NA,TGCAGCGCCTTTTACCGGGACAGGGATTCCTACGAGCAGTACTTC,CSAFYRDRDSYEQYF
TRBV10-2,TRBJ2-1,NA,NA,TGCGCCAGCAGTGAAAGGGGATATGAGCAGTTCTTC,CASSERGYEQFF
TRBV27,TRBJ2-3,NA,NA,TGTGCCAGCAGTCCTAGGACCACCAATTCAGATACGCAGTATTTT,CASSPRTTNSDTQYF
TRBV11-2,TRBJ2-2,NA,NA,TGTGCCAGCAGCTTGTGGGAGGAGAACACCGGGGAGCTGTTTTTT,CASSLWEENTGELFF
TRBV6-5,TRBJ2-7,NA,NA,TGTGCCAGCAGTTACGGCAGCAATCTCTACGAGCAGTACTTC,CASSYGSNLYEQYF
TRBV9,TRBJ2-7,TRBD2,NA,TGTGCCAGCAGCGCGGAAGCGGGATTGGGCTACGAGCAGTACTTC,CASSAEAGLGYEQYF
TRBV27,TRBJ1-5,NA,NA,TGTGCCAGCAGTTTATACCGTAGCAATCAGCCCCAGCATTTT,CASSLYRSNQPQHF
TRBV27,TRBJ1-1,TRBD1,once,TGTGCCAGCACCTCGGGCCAGGGGGCTACCGGCACTGAAGCTTTCTTT,CASTSGQGATGTEAFF
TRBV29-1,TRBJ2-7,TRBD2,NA,TGCAGCGTTATCGGCGGGAGGGCTTACGAGCAGTACTTC,CSVIGGRAYEQYF
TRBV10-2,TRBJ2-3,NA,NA,TGCGCCAGCAGTGACGGCCTGTCAGGAGATACGCAGTATTTT,CASSDGLSGDTQYF
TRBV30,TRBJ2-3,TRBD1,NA,TGTGCCTGGGCAAGGACAGGGGGGGGCGATACGCAGTATTTT,CAWARTGGGDTQYF
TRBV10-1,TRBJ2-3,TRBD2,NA,TGCGCCAGCAGTGATGCGGGATTAGCGGGAACAGATACGCAGTATTTT,CASSDAGLAGTDTQYF
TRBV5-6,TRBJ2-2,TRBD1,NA,TGTGCCAGCAGCTTGGAAGGACAGGGCACCGGGGAGCTGTTTTTT,CASSLEGQGTGELFF
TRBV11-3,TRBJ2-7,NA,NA,TGTGCCAGCAGCTCCTCGGCGGGGGAGCAGTACTTC,CASSSSAGEQYF
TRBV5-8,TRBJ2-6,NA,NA,TGTGCCAGCAGCCTGCCGGGCCACGTCCCCGATCCTGGGGCCAACGTCCTGACTTTC,CASSLPGHVPDPGANVLTF
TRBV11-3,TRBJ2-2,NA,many,TGTGCCAGCAGCTCCACTAGCTGGGAGAACACCGGGGAGCTGTTTTTT,CASSSTSWENTGELFF
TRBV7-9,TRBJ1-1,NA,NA,TGTGCCAGCAGCTTAGAGGTCGGCAGCTTGAACACTGAAGCTTTCTTT,CASSLEVGSLNTEAFF
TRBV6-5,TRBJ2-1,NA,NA,TGTGCCAGCAGTTACTCATCCGGGACCGAGTCTTTCTTC,CASSYSSGTESFF
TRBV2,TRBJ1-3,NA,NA,TGTGCCAGCGGAATAGGGGCTGGCTCTGGAAACACCATATATTTT,CASGIGAGSGNTIYF
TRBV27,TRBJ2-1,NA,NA,TGTGCCAGCAGTAGCGTGGACTTCTACAATGAGCAGTTCTTC,CASSSVDFYNEQFF
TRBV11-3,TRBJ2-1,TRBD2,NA,TGTGCCAGCAGCGCGGGACTAGCTACCAATGAGCAGTTCTTC,CASSAGLATNEQFF
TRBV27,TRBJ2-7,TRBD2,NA,TGTGCCAGCAGTTCAAGACTAGCGGGAGAAGGAGAGCAGTACTTC,CASSSRLAGEGEQYF
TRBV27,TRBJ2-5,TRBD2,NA,TGTGCCAGCAGTCCGACTAGCGGGAACCAAGAGACCCAGTACTTC,CASSPTSGNQETQYF
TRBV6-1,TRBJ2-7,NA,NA,TGTGCCAGCAGTGAACTCGCAGGGAGATCCTACGAGCAGTACTTC,CASSELAGRSYEQYF
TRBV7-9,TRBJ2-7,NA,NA,TGTGCCAGCAGCTTAACAAGGGACGGCTCCTACGAGCAGTACTTC,CASSLTRDGSYEQYF
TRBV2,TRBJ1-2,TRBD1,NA,TGTGCCAGTGTCTCCGGACAGGCTGGCTATGGCTACACCTTC,CASVSGQAGYGYTF
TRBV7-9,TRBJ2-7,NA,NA,TGTGCCAGCAGCCCGGCGAGGCTTTACGAGCAGTACTTC,CASSPARLYEQYF
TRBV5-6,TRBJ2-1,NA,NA,TGTGCCAGCAGTGGGCGGGCGTCTTCGCAGTTCTTC,CASSGRASSQFF
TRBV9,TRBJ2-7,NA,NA,TGTGCCAGCAGCGCAGGTAGCGCAGCCTACGAGCAGTACTTC,CASSAGSAAYEQYF
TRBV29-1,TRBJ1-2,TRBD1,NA,TGCAGCGTCGACAGGGGGGACTCCATGCCTAACTATGGCTACACCTTC,CSVDRGDSMPNYGYTF
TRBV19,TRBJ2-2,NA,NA,TGTGCCAGTAGTATCCACAGGGTATGGTCCGGGGAGCTGTTTTTT,CASSIHRVWSGELFF
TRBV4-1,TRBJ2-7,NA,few,TGCGCCAGCAGCCAAGAACCAGGGGGGACCTACGAGCAGTACTTC,CASSQEPGGTYEQYF
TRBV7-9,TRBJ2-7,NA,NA,TGTGCCAGCAGCTCACCCCCGGCAGTAAGCTCCTACGAGCAGTACTTC,CASSSPPAVSSYEQYF
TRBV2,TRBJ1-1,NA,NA,TGTGCCAGCAGTCAGAGCCGTGAAGCTTTCTTT,CASSQSREAFF